This T cell receptor beta chain is drawn from a study of PD-L1 blockade in urothelial cancer. Study details: The year 2014 saw patients start atezolizumab, 1,200 mg intravenously every 3 weeks.

Generated by immunoSEQ multiplex PCR, the TCRdb table keeps only in-frame clones and is missing some. The data contain about 81,000 clones, more than 70% of them singletons. The V gene's germline CDR1 is KGHSH and CDR2 LQKENI. The CDR3 length is 14 residues. V dropped 3 bases and J dropped 1 base, with 9 bases sitting between them. Documented time point: pretreatment peripheral blood. This sample comprised PBMCs, obtained around atezolizumab (anti-PD-L1) treatment. The J gene is TRBJ1-1, the V gene TRBV18; tentatively, D is TRBD1 (5 bases). The clonotype comes from an elderly woman with urothelial cancer. CDR3 in DNA: TGTGCCAGCTCACCCTCCGGGGGGAACACTGAAGCTTTCTTT. This translates into CASSPSGGNTEAFF.